The clone carrying this T cell receptor beta chain was detected many times. CDR3 length: 11 residues. The germline V gene encodes CDR1 GTSNPN and CDR2 SVGIG (reference sequence). The V end was cut by 1 base, the J end by 3 bases, with 4 bases between. This entry comes from a study of CD8+ T cells in alopecia areata. Extraction and reverse transcription of RNA yielded cDNA as the sequencing template. Clones were read by immunoSEQ multiplex PCR, and TCRdb kept only the in-frame ones, dropping some. This sample has 150,000 or so clones, with about 50% found just once. The source of this sequence is a human donor with alopecia areata. Sequencing was performed on CD8+ T cells sorted from blood, taken at week 0. This chain joins TRBV30 and TRBJ2-7; D is uncertain. CDR3 in amino acids: CAWSASYEQYF. DNA of the CDR3: TGTGCCTGGAGTGCGAGCTACGAGCAGTACTTC. Supplemented by reference TRBV30 and TRBJ2-7, the full variable domain reads SQTIHQWPATLVQPVGSPLSLECTVEGTSNPNLYWYRQAAGRGLQLLFYSVGIGQISSEVPQNLSASRPQDRQFILSSKKLLLSDSGFYLCAWSASYEQYFGPGTRLTVT.